The sequence of this TCR beta chain was determined in a study of blood T cells in healthy people across ages. General observations from the study: In long-lived donors, naive CD4+ cell counts and diversity exceeded those of aged donors. Lack of knowledge of donor CMV status possibly confounded expanded clonotype changes.

CDR3 length: 16 residues. Germline V gives CDR1 DFQATT, CDR2 SNEGSKA (reference sequence). The V and J ends lost 2 bases and 3 bases, in that order; junction bases with no gene match: 13. Regarding this clonotype: Its antigen is not known.

PCR was performed a second time for about 6 to 12 cycles using a sample-barcoded 5' primer and a J-beta primer mix. TCRdb used MiXCR to reprocess the 5' RACE reads, holding one entry per CDR3 protein. The sample gives about 1.4 million distinct CDR3 sequences, approximately 63% of which show up once; approximately 7% is in the top ten. Input material: blood. This TCR came from a man younger than 35 in good health. V is TRBV20-1 and J is TRBJ2-7, with 7 nucleotides matching TRBD2. The CDR3 region has the DNA TGCAGTGCTAGACCCCCGTCGGGGGGTCCTAACTACGAGCAGTACTTC. Amino acids: CSARPPSGGPNYEQYF.